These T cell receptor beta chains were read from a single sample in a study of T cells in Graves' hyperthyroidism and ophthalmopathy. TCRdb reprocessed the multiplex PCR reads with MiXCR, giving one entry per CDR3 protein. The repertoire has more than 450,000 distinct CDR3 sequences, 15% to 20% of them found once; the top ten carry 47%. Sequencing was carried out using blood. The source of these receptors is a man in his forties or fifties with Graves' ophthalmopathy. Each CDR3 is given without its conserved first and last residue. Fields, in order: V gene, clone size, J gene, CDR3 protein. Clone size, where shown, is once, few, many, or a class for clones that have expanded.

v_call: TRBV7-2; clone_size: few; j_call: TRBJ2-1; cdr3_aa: ASSLAGRELNEQF
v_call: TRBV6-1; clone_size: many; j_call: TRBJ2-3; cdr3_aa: ASSEATGGPSTDTQY
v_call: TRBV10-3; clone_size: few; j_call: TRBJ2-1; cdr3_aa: AISEEVLSSYNEQF
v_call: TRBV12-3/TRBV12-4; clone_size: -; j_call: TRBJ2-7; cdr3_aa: ASTLSGTSGSEQY
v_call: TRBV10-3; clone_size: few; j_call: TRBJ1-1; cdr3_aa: AIGPGTANTEAF
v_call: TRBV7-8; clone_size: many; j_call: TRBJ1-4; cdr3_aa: ASSRDRGKLF
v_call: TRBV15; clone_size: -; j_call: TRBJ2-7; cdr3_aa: ATSRGPSYEQY
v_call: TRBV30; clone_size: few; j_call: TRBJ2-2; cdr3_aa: ACHPPTRAGELF
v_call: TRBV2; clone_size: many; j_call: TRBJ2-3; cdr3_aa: ASSTQGQSTDTQY
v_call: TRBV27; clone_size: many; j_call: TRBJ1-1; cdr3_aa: ASSLSNRGSTEAF
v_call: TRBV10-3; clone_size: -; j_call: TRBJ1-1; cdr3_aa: AIRFPGEGTEAF
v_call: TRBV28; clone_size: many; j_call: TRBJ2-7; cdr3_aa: ASSALGMRTSGRRIRTYEQY
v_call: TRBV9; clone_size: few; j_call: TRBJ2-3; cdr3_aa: ASSVLAGGPGTDTQY
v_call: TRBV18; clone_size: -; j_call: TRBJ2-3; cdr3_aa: ASSLRPGLLPPPDTQY
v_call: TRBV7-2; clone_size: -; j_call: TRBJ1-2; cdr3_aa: ASSPTAYGYT
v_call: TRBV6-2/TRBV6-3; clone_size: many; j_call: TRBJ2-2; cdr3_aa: ASSPLSGRNTGELF
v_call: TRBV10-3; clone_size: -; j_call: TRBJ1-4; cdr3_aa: AISDQDEKLF